This T cell receptor beta chain comes out of a study of beta chain features in type 1 diabetes. What was sequenced were expressed TCRB transcripts, since all of the isolated RNA had been reverse transcribed. This table comes from immunoSEQ multiplex PCR, and its TCRdb copy is limited to in-frame clones, with some not included. The table lists about 170,000 clones, 7% to 9% of them singletons. Sorting produced populations that all topped 98% purity. General observations from the study: Significant though moderate, a shortening of TCRB CDR3s appeared in all four CD4+ subsets of Type 1 diabetes patients. Individuals with type 1 diabetes displayed fewer insertions and more deletions at VDJ junctions.

V was clipped by 6 bases and J by 0 bases; unmatched bases: 10. Germline V gene data show CDR1 as SQVTM and CDR2 as ANQGSEA. The CDR3 has 15 residues. Remarks on this clone: No antigen is known for it.

What was sequenced was central memory CD4+ T cells from blood. This sequence was found in a man between 18 and 29 years old with type 1 diabetes. The chain joins TRBV29-1 to TRBJ2-7, with 8 bases that match TRBD2. The CDR3 nucleotides are TGCAGCGTGGGTATAGCGGGGCCCTACTCCTACGAGCAGTACTTC. Protein product: CSVGIAGPYSYEQYF.